The entry below describes one T cell receptor (beta chain). The antigen remains undetermined. Germline V CDR1 and CDR2: MGHRA, YSYEKL. The CDR3 covers 16 residues. This record belongs to a study of blood T cells in healthy people across ages. A J-beta primer mix and a sample-barcoded 5' primer were used in a second PCR of about 7 to 12 cycles. TCRdb independently ran MiXCR on the 5' RACE reads; one entry per CDR3 protein. The sample has 550,000 to 650,000 distinct CDR3 sequences, approximately 26% seen once. No fewer than 6 micrograms of total RNA were isolated from every sample. Study-wide points: There were more naive CD4+ cells and higher diversity in long-lived donors than in aged donors.

The sample was also reused in another study, on T cells of mothers and their children. That publication notes: From each mother came over 10 million TCR beta CDR3 reads, and from each child came 2.5 million to 3 million. A slight, non-significant increase in overlap was found for related mother-child pairs relative to unrelated pairs.

This chain joins TRBV4-1 and TRBJ2-5, with TRBD2 identical over 9 bases. TRBJ2-1 matches the DNA end more closely, so the J call is doubtful. Specimen: blood. This clonotype was obtained from a boy under 10 years old in good health. CDR3 DNA: TGCGCCAGCAGCCATCCACGGACTAGCGTGAACAATGAGCAGTTCTTC. Residues: CASSHPRTSVNNEQFF.